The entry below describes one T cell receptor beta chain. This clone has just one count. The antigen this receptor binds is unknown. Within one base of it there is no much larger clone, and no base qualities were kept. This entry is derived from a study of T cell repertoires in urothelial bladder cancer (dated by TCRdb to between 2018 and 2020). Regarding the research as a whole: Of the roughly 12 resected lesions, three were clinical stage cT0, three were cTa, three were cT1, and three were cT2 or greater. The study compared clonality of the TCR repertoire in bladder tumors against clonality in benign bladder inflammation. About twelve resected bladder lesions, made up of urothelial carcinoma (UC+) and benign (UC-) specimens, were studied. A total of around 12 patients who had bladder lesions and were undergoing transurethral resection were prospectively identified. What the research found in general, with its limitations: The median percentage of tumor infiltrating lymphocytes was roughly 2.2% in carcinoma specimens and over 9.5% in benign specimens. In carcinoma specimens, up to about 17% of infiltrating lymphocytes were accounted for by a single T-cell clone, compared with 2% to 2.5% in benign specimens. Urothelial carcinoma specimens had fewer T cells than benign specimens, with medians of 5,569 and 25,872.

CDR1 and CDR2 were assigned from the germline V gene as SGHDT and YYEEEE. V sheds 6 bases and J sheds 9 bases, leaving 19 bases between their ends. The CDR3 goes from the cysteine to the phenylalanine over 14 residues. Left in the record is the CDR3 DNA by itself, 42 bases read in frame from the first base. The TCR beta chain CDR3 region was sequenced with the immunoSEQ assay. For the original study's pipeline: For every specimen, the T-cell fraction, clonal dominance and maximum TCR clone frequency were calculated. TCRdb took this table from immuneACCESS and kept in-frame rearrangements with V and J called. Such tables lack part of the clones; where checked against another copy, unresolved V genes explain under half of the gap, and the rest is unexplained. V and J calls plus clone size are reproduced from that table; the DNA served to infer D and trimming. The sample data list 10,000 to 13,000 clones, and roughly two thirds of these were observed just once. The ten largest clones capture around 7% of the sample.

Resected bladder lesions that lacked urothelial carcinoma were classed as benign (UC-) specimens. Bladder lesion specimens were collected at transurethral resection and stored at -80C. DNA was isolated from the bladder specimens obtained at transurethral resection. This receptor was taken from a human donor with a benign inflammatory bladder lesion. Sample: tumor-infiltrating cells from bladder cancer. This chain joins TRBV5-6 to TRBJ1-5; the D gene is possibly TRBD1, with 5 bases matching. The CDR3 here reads CASTLGGGLLPQHF. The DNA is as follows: TGTGCCAGCACCCTGGGGGGAGGCCTTCTGCCCCAGCATTTT.